What follows are 6 T cell receptor beta chains derived from one specimen sequenced in a study of shared clonotypes between healthy human individuals. Method: immunoSEQ multiplex PCR; TCRdb's copy keeps in-frame clones and lacks some. The profile covers 190,000 or so clones, with about 66% appearing a single time and roughly a tenth taken by the ten largest. Source material: memory CD4+ T cells sorted from blood. Described subset: CD45RA-negative fraction. These receptors were taken from a man aged 25 to 40 in good health.

The table lists this clone with a few counts. V and J are TRBV11-2 and TRBJ2-1; D is ambiguous. Germline V gene lookup returns CDR1 SGHAT and CDR2 FQNNGV. The CDR3 runs 14 residues. The V and J ends lost 5 bases and 0 bases respectively, with 8 bases between them. CDR3 in amino acids: CASSRVLSYNEQFF. The CDR3 DNA sequence: TGTGCCAGCAGCCGGGTCCTCTCCTACAATGAGCAGTTCTTC.

This chain links TRBV30 with TRBJ2-1, with D possibly TRBD2 on 6 matching bases. Germline lookup yields CDR1 GTSNPN and CDR2 SVGIG (reference sequence). Trimming shortened V by 8 bases and J by 0 bases, and 11 bases separated the two germline ends. The CDR3 covers 13 residues. The CDR3 protein is CARGTYSYNEQFF. CDR3 coding DNA: TGTGCCCGGGGGACTTACTCCTACAATGAGCAGTTCTTC.

This sequence joins TRBV10-1 and TRBJ2-7; TRBD1 aligns across 8 bases. CDR1 and CDR2 (germline): WNHNN, SYGVQD (reference sequence). V was clipped by 2 bases and J by 5 bases; unmatched bases: 11. The CDR3 loop spans 16 amino acids. This CDR3 is CASSEGPAAGQDEQYF. As DNA, the CDR3 is TGCGCCAGCAGTGAGGGACCTGCGGCGGGACAGGACGAGCAGTACTTC.

CDR3 loop: CASSPPGSHSNQPQHF. CDR3 nucleotides: TGTGCCAGCTCACCTCCTGGGTCGCATAGCAATCAGCCCCAGCATTTT. The chain links TRBV18 to TRBJ1-5; D remains unclear. The CDR3 is 16 residues long. In germline, CDR1 is KGHSH, CDR2 LQKENI. Trimming took 3 bases from V and 0 from J, leaving 12 bases between them.

This clone was seen at least ten times. The gene calls are TRBV30 and TRBJ2-7; no reliable D call. CDR3 length equals 12 residues. CDR1 is GTSNPN, CDR2 SVGIG, per germline (reference sequence). V lost 4 bases and J lost 1, with 8 bases in between. The CDR3 DNA reads TGTGCCTGGATGGGCGGATCCTACGAGCAGTACTTC. This gives the protein CAWMGGSYEQYF.

The chain links TRBV7-7 to TRBJ2-5; 7 positions match TRBD1. V shed 0 bases, J shed 2 bases, and the junction held 6 bases outside the gene matches. The germline V gene encodes CDR1 SSHAT and CDR2 FNYEAQ (reference sequence). The CDR3 contains 16 residues. The DNA of the CDR3 is TGTGCCAGCAGCTTAGCTTTTCAGGGGGTTCAAGAGACCCAGTACTTC. It encodes CASSLAFQGVQETQYF.